These 7 T cell receptor beta chains were sequenced from one sample in a study of cytomegalovirus exposure and HLA in healthy donors (dated by TCRdb to about 2017). Receptor amplification or capture employed the immunoSEQ multiplex PCR assay. For the multiplex PCR, a mixture combining 60 forward primers for TCR Vbeta segments and 13 reverse primers for TCR Jbeta segments was used. The table was pulled from immuneACCESS by TCRdb, which kept in-frame rearrangements only. Such tables lose some clones; where checked, under half of the loss comes from unresolved V genes, and the rest has no known cause. In this sample the table shows 110,000 to 150,000 clones, less than 85% of which occur a single time. The top ten clonotypes cover 2% to 2.5% of the sample. Sequenced input: PBMCs. Receptors originate from a woman aged 60-75 years in good health and CMV-seropositive.

The V call is TRBV5-6, the J call TRBJ2-1; D is possibly TRBD2 (6 bases). Germline V lookup: CDR1 SGHDT, CDR2 YYEEEE. CDR3 length: 13 amino acids. Trimming cost V 2 bases and J 7 bases, with 10 bases left between them. The CDR3 bases are TGTGCCAGCAGCTTCGCGGGGCGAAATGAGCAGTTCTTC. Translating gives CASSFAGRNEQFF.

This clone was counted a single time. The chain has TRBV6-1 and TRBJ1-2; TRBD1 matches 10 bases. Trimming at V came to 0 bases and at J to 7 bases, leaving 8 bases not matched to a gene. CDR1 and CDR2 (germline): MNHNS, SASEGT. The CDR3 is 16 amino acids. DNA for the CDR3: TGTGCCAGCAGTGAAGCGCTCGGACAGGGGGGTGGTGGCTACACCTTC. Its protein product is CASSEALGQGGGGYTF.

This clone was counted a few times. V is TRBV27 and J is TRBJ2-7, with D possibly TRBD2 on 6 matching bases. Germline lookup yields CDR1 MNHEY and CDR2 SMNVEV (reference sequence). V was clipped by 5 bases and J by 0 bases, with 14 bases between them. CDR3 length equals 15 residues. The CDR3 nucleotides are TGTGCCAGCAGTGGGACCGGGACTTACTCCTACGAGCAGTACTTC. Translating gives CASSGTGTYSYEQYF.

This clone was counted a few times. The chain is built from TRBV7-2 and TRBJ1-1; 10 positions match TRBD1. The CDR3 has 15 amino acids. With V trimmed by 5 bases and J by 4 bases, 7 bases remained unmatched. The germline CDR1 and CDR2 sequences are SGHTA and FQGNSA. CDR3 sequence (DNA): TGTGCCAGCAGCCAACGACAGGGGGCGAGCACTGAAGCTTTCTTT. Residues: CASSQRQGASTEAFF.

This clone has a handful of counts. J is TRBJ2-5 and V is TRBV6-1; weak D call: TRBD2 (6 bases). Judging by the DNA end, TRBJ2-7 fits better; the J call may be wrong. The CDR3 loop spans 15 amino acids. Germline loops: CDR1 MNHNS, CDR2 SASEGT. This CDR3 reads CASSEAIWEAYEQYF. The CDR3, as DNA: TGTGCCAGCAGTGAAGCTATCTGGGAGGCGTACGAGCAGTACTTC.

V gene TRBV6-1 combines with J gene TRBJ1-5; D is ambiguous. Germline V gives CDR1 MNHNS, CDR2 SASEGT. With 7 bases removed from V and 3 bases from J, the gap between germline ends came to 13 bases. The CDR3 has 14 residues. This CDR3 is CASNLGHPNQPQHF. As DNA, the CDR3 is TGTGCCAGCAATCTAGGTCACCCCAATCAGCCCCAGCATTTT.

This clone appeared once. The rearrangement uses TRBV28 and TRBJ1-2; D is uncertain. CDR1 MDHEN and CDR2 SYDVKM come from the germline V gene. The CDR3 is made up of 15 amino acids. The V gene lost 2 bases and the J gene lost 2 bases, with 12 bases spanning the gap. CDR3 amino acids: CASSLGGSPNYGYTF. In DNA form, the CDR3 reads TGTGCCAGCAGTTTAGGAGGGAGCCCCAACTATGGCTACACCTTC.